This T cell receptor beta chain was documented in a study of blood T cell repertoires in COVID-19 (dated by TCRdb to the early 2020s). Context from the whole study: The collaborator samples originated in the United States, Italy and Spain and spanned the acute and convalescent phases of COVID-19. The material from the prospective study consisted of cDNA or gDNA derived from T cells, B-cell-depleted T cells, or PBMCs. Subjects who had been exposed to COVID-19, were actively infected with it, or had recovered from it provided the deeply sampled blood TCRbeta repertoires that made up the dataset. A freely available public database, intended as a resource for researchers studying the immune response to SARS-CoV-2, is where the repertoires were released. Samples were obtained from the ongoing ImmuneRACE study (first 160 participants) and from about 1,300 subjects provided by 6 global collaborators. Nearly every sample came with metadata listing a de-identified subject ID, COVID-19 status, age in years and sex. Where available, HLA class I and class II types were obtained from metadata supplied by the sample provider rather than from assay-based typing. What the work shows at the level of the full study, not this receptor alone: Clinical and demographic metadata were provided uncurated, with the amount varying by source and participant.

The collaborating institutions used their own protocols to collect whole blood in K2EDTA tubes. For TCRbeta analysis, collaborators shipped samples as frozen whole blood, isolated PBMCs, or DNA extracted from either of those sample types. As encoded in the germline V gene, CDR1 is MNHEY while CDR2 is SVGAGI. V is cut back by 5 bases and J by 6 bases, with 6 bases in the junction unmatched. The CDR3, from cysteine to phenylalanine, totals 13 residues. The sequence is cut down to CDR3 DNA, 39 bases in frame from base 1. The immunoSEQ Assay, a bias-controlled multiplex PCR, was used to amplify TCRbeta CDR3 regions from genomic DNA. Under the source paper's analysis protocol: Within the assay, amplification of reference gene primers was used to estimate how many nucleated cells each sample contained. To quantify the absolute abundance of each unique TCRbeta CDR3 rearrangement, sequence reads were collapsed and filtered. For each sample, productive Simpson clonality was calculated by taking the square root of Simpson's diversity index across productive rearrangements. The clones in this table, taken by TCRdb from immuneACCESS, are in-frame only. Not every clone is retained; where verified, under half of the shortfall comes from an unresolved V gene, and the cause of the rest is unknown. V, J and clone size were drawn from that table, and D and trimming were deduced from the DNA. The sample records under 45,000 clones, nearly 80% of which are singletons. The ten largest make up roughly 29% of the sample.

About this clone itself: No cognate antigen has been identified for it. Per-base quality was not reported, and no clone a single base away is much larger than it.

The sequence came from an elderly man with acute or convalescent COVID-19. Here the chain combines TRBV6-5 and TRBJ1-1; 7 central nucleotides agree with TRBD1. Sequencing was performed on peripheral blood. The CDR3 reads CASSNTGDSEAFF. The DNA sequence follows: TGTGCCAGCAGTAACACAGGGGACTCTGAAGCTTTCTTT.